This T cell receptor (beta chain) was captured by sequencing in a study of PD-L1 blockade in urothelial cancer (dated by TCRdb to the late 2010s). For the wider study: Every patient began therapy around 2014 and was given atezolizumab 1,200 mg intravenously every 3 weeks. About 90% of the roughly 29 patients were males with bladder-origin urothelial cancer, and about 65% of the roughly 30 reported a prior smoking history. An ECOG performance status of 0 or 1 was recorded for the patients, and 0 to 3 prior chemotherapy regimens had been received by the patients. Blood samples were analyzed at 3 weeks after treatment start (second dose) and at 6 weeks after treatment start. Blood samples gave a median of around 130,000 T cells and approximately 80,000 unique TCRs, with a median clonality of roughly 0.08. An exploratory multi-omic analysis was conducted of the somatic, immune and clinical correlates of response to PD-L1 blockade with atezolizumab in urothelial cancer. Pretreatment tumor samples and matched peripheral blood, collected serially before and after atezolizumab treatment, underwent TCR sequencing. Durable clinical benefit was defined as a progression-free survival longer than 6 months, and TCR features were additionally tested against progression-free survival and overall survival. In the same patients who had TCR sequencing, pretreatment tumors also underwent whole exome sequencing and RNA sequencing. Durable clinical benefit was achieved by nine patients and was not achieved by 20 patients. Under 30 patients had pretreatment blood TCR-seq, some 25 had at least one posttreatment blood collection, and some 25 had tumor TCR-seq.

Concerning this clone: It lacks a known antigen. No much larger clone is present one base from it, and per-base qualities are unavailable.

Synthetic TCR analog templates were spiked into each PCR to estimate absolute template abundance from read counts. TCRbeta CDR3 regions were amplified from genomic DNA with bias-controlled V and J gene primers using the immunoSEQ assay. Sequencing of rearranged TCRbeta segments was performed at approximately 20X coverage. The original methods were these. Clustering was used to correct sequencing errors, and CDR3s were annotated against IMGT so that V, D and J genes could be assigned. Out-of-frame and stop-codon sequences were excluded, and only productive TCRbeta rearrangements were used in downstream analyses. To compute clonality, Shannon entropy was normalized by the log of the number of unique productive sequences and then subtracted from one. Fisher's exact test with Benjamini-Hochberg correction, at a threshold of adjusted p below 0.01, was used to find clones that differed between time points or between blood and tumor. Entries here come from immuneACCESS through TCRdb and include only in-frame sequences with V and J called. Some clones fail to appear in such tables; in the studies checked, an unresolved V gene covers under half of the shortfall, and the cause of the remainder is unknown. The DNA was the basis for D and trimming; V, J and clone size are from that table. Recorded for this sample are roughly 91,000 clones; over 65% of them occurred a single time. The ten largest account for roughly an eighth of the sample.

CDR1 and CDR2 (SGDLS, YYNGEE) derive from the germline V gene. Including the terminal cysteine and phenylalanine, the CDR3 comprises 13 residues. The sequence is cut down to CDR3 DNA, 39 bases in frame from base 1. V is cut back by 1 base and J by 5 bases, with 0 bases in the junction unmatched. What the authors observed across the whole study: Patients with durable benefit showed greater expansion of tumor-associated TCR clones in peripheral blood 3 weeks after starting treatment (n ≈ 23, p = 0.022). Because the sample size was small (n ≈ 30) and many of the analyses were exploratory, the results are meant to be hypothesis-generating. Improved progression-free and overall survival was found to be associated with pretreatment peripheral blood TCR clonality below the median.

The time point label of this sample denotes: pretreatment peripheral blood. The cohort included 29 patients with locally advanced or metastatic urothelial carcinoma who were treated at Memorial Sloan Kettering on a trial protocol. Peripheral blood mononuclear cells were collected from each patient pretreatment and during treatment, giving between 1 and 8 total time points per patient. The Qiagen DNeasy Blood extraction kit was used to purify genomic DNA from total PBMCs and from tumor samples. Collected pretreatment and during treatment, PBMCs were isolated and stored as previously described. The chain is assembled from TRBV9 and TRBJ2-5; the central 9 bases match TRBD2. The specimen comprised PBMCs, sampled around atezolizumab (anti-PD-L1) treatment. The sequence came from a man aged 55 to 70 with urothelial cancer. The nucleotides are TGTGCCAGCAGCGTAACTAGCGGGGAGACCCAGTACTTC. Translated, it reads CASSVTSGETQYF.